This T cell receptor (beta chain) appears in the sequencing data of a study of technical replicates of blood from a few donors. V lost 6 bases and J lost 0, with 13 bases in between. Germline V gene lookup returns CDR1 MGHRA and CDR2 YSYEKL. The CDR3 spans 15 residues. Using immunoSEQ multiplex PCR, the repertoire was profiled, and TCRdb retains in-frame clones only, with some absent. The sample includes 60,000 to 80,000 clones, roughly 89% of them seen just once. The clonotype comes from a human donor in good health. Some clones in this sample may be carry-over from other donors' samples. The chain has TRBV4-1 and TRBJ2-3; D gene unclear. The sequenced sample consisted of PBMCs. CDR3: CASRKEFSSTDTQYF. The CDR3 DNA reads TGCGCCAGCAGAAAGGAGTTCTCTAGCACAGATACGCAGTATTTT.